This T cell receptor (beta chain) was obtained from a study of shared clonotypes between healthy human individuals. Broader study findings: Relative to their counterparts shared across all four donors, non-shared clonotypes exhibited diminished generation probabilities. Even with large depth, rarefaction showed that sorted-subset sequencing was incomplete. Across subsets, estimated richness was generally greater for naive than for memory populations.

This clone turned up a few times. Its antigen is unknown. TCRdb's copy holds only in-frame clones and misses some; the assay was immunoSEQ multiplex PCR. The profile shows 2 million to 2.5 million clones, over 90% of them singletons. Germline V gives CDR1 SGDLS, CDR2 YYNGEE. The V and J ends lost 2 bases and 0 bases respectively, with 8 bases between them. The CDR3 length is 14 residues. This clonotype originated in a man younger than 35 in good health. Some clones in this sample may be carry-over from other donors' samples. The chain is built from TRBV9 and TRBJ1-1; D is possibly TRBD1 (5 bases). The sample comprised naive CD4+ T cells from PBMCs. Sample subset: CD45RA+ positively selected. CDR3 protein: CASSVTAMNTEAFF. The CDR3 nucleotides are TGTGCCAGCAGCGTGACAGCCATGAACACTGAAGCTTTCTTT.